This TCR beta chain was recorded in a study of OX40 agonist ivuxolimab in advanced cancers. Broadly, across the study: Ivuxolimab was a fully human IgG2 agonistic monoclonal antibody targeting the costimulatory receptor OX40 (CD134). Partial responses were achieved by three dose-escalation patients, of whom one had hepatocellular carcinoma and two had cutaneous melanoma. Patients were allowed to have had prior anti-PD-1, anti-PD-L1 or anti-CTLA-4 therapy, and more than 30% of the dose-escalation patients had previously received checkpoint inhibitors. Intravenous ivuxolimab was administered to patients every 2 weeks at six dose levels: 0.01, 0.1, 0.3, 1.5, 3 and 10 mg/kg. Of the roughly 50 dose-escalation patients, hepatocellular carcinoma was present in around 19, melanoma in about 15, renal cell carcinoma in 9 and head and neck cancer in 9. The paper describes the monotherapy dose-escalation part (N = 52 patients) of the phase I trial of ivuxolimab. Peripheral TCRbeta sequencing was intended to test whether TCR sequence diversity was altered and clonal T-cell expansion was caused by ivuxolimab. The dose-escalation cohort was about 83% male with a mean age of approximately 60 years, ranging from roughly 23 to 90. The paper as a whole reports these results and caveats: After ivuxolimab, CD8+ T cells had more expanded clones than CD4+ T cells on average. Which antigens the clonally expanded peripheral T cells were specific for was not determined. Partial responders in the 0.1-3.0 mg/kg groups had among the lowest normalized peripheral clonal expansion, especially among CD8+ T cells. At doses of 0.1 to 3.0 mg/kg, clonal expansion of both CD4+ and CD8+ T cells in blood was seen between baseline and week 6. Low levels of normalized T-cell clonal expansion were also shown by some nonresponding patients.

A remark on this clone: The clone's antigen remains unknown. Within one base of it there is no much larger clone, and no base qualities were kept.

Measured from the cysteine to the phenylalanine, the CDR3 is 15 residues long. Only the CDR3 portion is preserved as DNA: 45 bases, with reading frame beginning at the first base. A distance of 13 bases separates the germline ends of V and J, which lose 3 bases and 2 bases respectively. In the germline V gene, CDR1 corresponds to SGDLS and CDR2 to YYNGEE. To sequence the TCRbeta CDR3 region, genomic DNA was isolated from the sorted cells. The immunoSEQ Assay was used to sequence the TCRbeta CDR3 regions. In its TCRdb copy, this immuneACCESS table keeps in-frame sequences only and misses some clones. Where compared with another copy, unresolved V genes explain less than half of these, and the others have no known cause. Recorded for this sample are 58,000 or so clones; about 80% of them occurred a single time. Together, the top ten hold roughly 4.4% of the sample. The trial excluded patients who had a history of autoimmune disease or were on systemic immunosuppression. Peripheral blood for TCR sequencing was collected from all dose cohorts at baseline, on cycle 4 day 1, and on cycle 7 day 1. Samples were obtained from an open-label, multicenter, first-in-human phase I dose-escalation trial of ivuxolimab. The trial enrolled adults with locally advanced or metastatic head and neck squamous cell, hepatocellular, melanoma or renal cell carcinoma. Before TCR sequencing, CD4+ T cells and CD8+ T cells were sorted from peripheral blood as separate populations.

Here the chain combines TRBV9 and TRBJ2-3, with TRBD2 as a weak D call on 5 bases. This clonotype was sampled from an adult with an advanced solid tumor such as melanoma, head and neck, liver or kidney cancer. The material was CD4+ or CD8+ T cells sorted from blood, obtained in a trial of the OX40 agonist ivuxolimab. The CDR3 reads CASSALSGSTDTQYF. DNA sequence: TGTGCCAGCAGCGCACTCAGCGGATCCACAGATACGCAGTATTTT.